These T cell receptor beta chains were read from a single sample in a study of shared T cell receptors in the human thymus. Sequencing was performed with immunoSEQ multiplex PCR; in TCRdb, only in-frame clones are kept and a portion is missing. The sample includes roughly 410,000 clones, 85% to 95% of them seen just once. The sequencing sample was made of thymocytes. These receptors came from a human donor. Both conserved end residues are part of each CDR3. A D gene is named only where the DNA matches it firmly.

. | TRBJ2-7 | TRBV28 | CASSLWGILEGYEQYF | TGTGCCAGCAGTTTATGGGGGATCCTAGAGGGCTACGAGCAGTACTTC
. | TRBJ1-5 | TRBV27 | CASSSEPTGFGDQPQHF | TGTGCCAGCAGTTCGGAACCCACAGGGTTTGGGGATCAGCCCCAGCATTTT
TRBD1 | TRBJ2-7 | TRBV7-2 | CASSYGNRGSYEQYF | TGTGCCAGCAGCTACGGGAACAGGGGGTCCTACGAGCAGTACTTC
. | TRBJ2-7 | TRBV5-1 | CASSLKGGPYEQYF | TGCGCCAGCAGCTTGAAGGGGGGTCCCTACGAGCAGTACTTC
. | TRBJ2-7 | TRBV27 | CASSSRTASPYEQYF | TGTGCCAGCAGTTCCCGGACAGCCTCCCCCTACGAGCAGTACTTC
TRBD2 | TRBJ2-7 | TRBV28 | CASSNSGKVAYEQYF | TGTGCCAGCAGTAATAGCGGGAAAGTGGCCTACGAGCAGTACTTC
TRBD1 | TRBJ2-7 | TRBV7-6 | CASSLAGQGRSSYEQYF | TGTGCCAGCAGCTTAGCGGGACAGGGAAGGTCCTCCTACGAGCAGTACTTC
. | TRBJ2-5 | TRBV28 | CASSFQDLQGRRETQYF | TGTGCCAGCAGTTTCCAGGATCTACAGGGAAGGAGAGAGACCCAGTACTTC
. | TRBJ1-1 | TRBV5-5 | CASSPSGGTMYTEAFF | TGTGCCAGCAGCCCGTCGGGGGGGACGATGTACACTGAAGCTTTCTTT
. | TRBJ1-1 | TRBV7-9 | CASSFLGKGPKIMNTEAFF | TGTGCCAGCAGCTTTTTGGGAAAGGGGCCGAAAATTATGAACACTGAAGCTTTCTTT
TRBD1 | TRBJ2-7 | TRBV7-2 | CASSSGQGTYEQYF | TGTGCCAGCAGCTCGGGACAGGGTACCTACGAGCAGTACTTC